This T cell receptor (beta chain) was documented in a study of monozygotic twins with inflammatory bowel disease. Germline V gene sequence: CDR1 SGHAT, CDR2 FQDESV (reference sequence). The CDR3 is 15 residues long. From the 5' RACE reads, TCRdb lists one entry per CDR3 protein and no DNA. The sample includes 400,000 to 500,000 distinct CDR3 sequences. The sequence was obtained from a human donor with ulcerative colitis or Crohn's disease, or a healthy co-twin of an affected twin (not recorded which). The chain combines TRBV11-1 with TRBJ2-1; TCRdb indicates TRBD2, and absent DNA this call remains unverified. The sample consisted of blood. CDR3 residues: CASSFASGRRNEQFF.